This TCR beta chain originates from a study of sequential checkpoint blockade in melanoma. Whole-study context: Patients were randomized 1:1 to nivolumab-then-ipilimumab or ipilimumab-then-nivolumab first-line.

Sample treatment: randomized to nivolumab then ipilimumab (arm A) or the reverse (arm B). From thawed PBMCs, live CD3+CD8+ cells negative for CD19 and CD56 were sorted. Repertoires were generated with immunoSEQ multiplex PCR, while TCRdb's copy carries only in-frame clones and drops some. The sample shows approximately 21,000 clones, roughly four fifths of them seen only once. V was trimmed by 3 bases and J by 0 bases, leaving 10 bases between them. Germline values: CDR1 LNHDA, CDR2 SQIVND (reference sequence). CDR3 length: 15 residues. This TCR was recovered from a human donor with melanoma. The sequences come from CD8+ T cells sorted from blood (inferred from file names), collected from a patient given nivolumab and ipilimumab in sequence. The rearrangement links TRBV19 to TRBJ2-3, with D possibly being TRBD2 (6 bases). CDR3 nucleotides: TGTGCCAGTAGTATCTTGCGGGGTAGCACAGATACGCAGTATTTT. Protein: CASSILRGSTDTQYF.